This TCR beta chain was found in a study of cytomegalovirus exposure and HLA in healthy donors. Whole-study context: Among the 400 or so donors who were genotyped, roughly 76% fell in the genetic ancestry cluster that is associated with self-reported Caucasian donors. General observations from the study: Most TCRs appeared rarely, but some public TCRs recurred in many donors. Later analysis showed TCR association rates varying by HLA locus, highest for DRB1 and lowest for HLA-C. Across donors, presence/absence analyses took sequencing depth to be roughly uniform.

CDR3 length: 15 amino acids. Both 60 Vbeta primers and 13 Jbeta primers went into the PCR. Profiled with immunoSEQ multiplex PCR; TCRdb holds only in-frame clones, not every one. Of 150,000 to 200,000 clones listed, 81% were seen once; the top ten hold approximately 1.8%. The sample holds a few counts of this clone. What it binds is not known. Sequenced: PBMCs. The chain has TRBV21-1 and TRBJ2-7; the table's TRBD1 call for D was not verified on the DNA. TRBV21-1 is a documented pseudogene. This sequence was found in a man between 18 and 35 years old in good health and CMV-seronegative. The CDR3 bases are TGTGCCAGCACCGTCAGGGCAGGGGAGAGCGACGAGCAGTACTTC. Amino acid sequence: CASTVRAGESDEQYF.